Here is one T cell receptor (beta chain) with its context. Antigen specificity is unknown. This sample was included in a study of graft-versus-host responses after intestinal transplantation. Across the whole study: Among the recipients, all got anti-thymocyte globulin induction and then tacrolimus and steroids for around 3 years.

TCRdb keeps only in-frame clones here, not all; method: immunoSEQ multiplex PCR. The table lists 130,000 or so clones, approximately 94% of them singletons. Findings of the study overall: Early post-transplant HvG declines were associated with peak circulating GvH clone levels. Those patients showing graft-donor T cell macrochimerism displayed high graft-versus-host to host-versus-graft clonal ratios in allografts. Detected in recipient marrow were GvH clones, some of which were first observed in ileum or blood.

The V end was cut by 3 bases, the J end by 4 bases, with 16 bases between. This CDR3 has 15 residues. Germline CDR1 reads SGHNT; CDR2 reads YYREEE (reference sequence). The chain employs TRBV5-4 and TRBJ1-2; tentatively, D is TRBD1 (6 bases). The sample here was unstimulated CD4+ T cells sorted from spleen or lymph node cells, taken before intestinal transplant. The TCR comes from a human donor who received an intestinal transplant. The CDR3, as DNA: TGTGCCAGCAGCTCGCAGGGGATATATGGCTATGGCTACACCTTC. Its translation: CASSSQGIYGYGYTF.